The clone carrying this T cell receptor beta chain came up a few times. Its target is unknown. From germline, CDR1 is MDHEN and CDR2 SYDVKM. V dropped 5 bases and J dropped 0; count of bases not matched to a gene: 11. The CDR3 is made up of 17 amino acids. Using its own MiXCR run on the RT-PCR reads, TCRdb lists one record per CDR3 protein. The table shows more than 550,000 distinct CDR3 sequences, with approximately 10% occurring only once. This record belongs to a study of response to subunit inactivated influenza vaccine. Study outcomes and limitations: Only a handful of new T cells, the authors suggested, are recruited with each seasonal influenza vaccination.

Sequenced here: PBMCs from blood, sampled on the day of vaccination. The chain links TRBV28 to TRBJ1-2; 8 nucleotides align to TRBD1. The receptor was derived from a man between 50 and 59 years old who received an inactivated influenza vaccine. The CDR3, as DNA: TGTGCCAGCAGTGAAGCAGACGGACAGGGAGCTAACTATGGCTACACCTTC. Translated, it gives CASSEADGQGANYGYTF.